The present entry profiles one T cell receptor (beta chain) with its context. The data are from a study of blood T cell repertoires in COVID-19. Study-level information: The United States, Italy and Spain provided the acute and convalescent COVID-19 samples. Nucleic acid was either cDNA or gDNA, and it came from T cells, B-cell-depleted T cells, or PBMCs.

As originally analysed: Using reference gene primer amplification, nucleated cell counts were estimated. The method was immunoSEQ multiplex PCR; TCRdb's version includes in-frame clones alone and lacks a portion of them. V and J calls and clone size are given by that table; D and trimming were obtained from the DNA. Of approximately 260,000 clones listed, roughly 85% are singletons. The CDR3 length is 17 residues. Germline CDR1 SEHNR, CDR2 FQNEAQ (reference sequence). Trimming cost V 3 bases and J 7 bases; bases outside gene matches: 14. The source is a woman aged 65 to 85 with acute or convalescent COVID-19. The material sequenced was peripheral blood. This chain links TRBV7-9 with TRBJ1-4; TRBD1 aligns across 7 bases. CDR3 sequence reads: CASSFPTRRGRGEKLFF. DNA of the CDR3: TGTGCCAGCAGCTTTCCTACCCGCAGGGGGAGAGGTGAAAAACTGTTTTTT.